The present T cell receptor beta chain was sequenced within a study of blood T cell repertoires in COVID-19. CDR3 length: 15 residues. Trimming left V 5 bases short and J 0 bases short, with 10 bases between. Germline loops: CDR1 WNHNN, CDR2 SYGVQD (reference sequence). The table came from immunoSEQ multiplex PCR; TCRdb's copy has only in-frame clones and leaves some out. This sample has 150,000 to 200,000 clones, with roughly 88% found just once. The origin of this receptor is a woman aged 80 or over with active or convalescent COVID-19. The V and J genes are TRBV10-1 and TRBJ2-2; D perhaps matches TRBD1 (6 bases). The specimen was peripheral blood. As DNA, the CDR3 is TGCGCCAGCAGTCCAGGGACAACGAACACCGGGGAGCTGTTTTTT. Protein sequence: CASSPGTTNTGELFF.